Shown below are 4 T cell receptor beta chains from a single sample sequenced in a study of Ad26.COV2.S vaccination and SARS-CoV-2 variants. The method was immunoSEQ multiplex PCR; TCRdb's version includes in-frame clones alone and lacks a portion of them. The sample contains 200,000 to 300,000 clones, 87% of which appear only once. Documented treatment: roughly 20 received Ad26.COV2.S at low or high dose, single or two shots; several received placebo; per-sample allocation not given. Sample collection was performed on day 63 after the first vaccine or placebo injection. The sample consisted of peripheral blood, taken in a trial of Ad26.COV2.S vaccine versus placebo. Receptor source: a person between 18 and 65 years old who received the Ad26.COV2.S COVID-19 vaccine or a placebo.

There are a few counts of this clone. The chain is built from TRBV4-3 and TRBJ1-2; possibly TRBD1 for D (5 bases). Germline V gives CDR1 LGHNA, CDR2 YSLEER. The CDR3 has 15 amino acids. V was clipped by 3 bases and J by 8 bases, with 19 bases between them. The DNA of the CDR3 is TGCGCCAGCAGCCACACCGACGGGACCGTTTTAGGCTACACCTTC. Its translation: CASSHTDGTVLGYTF.

The V and J genes are TRBV6-5 and TRBJ2-5, with 11 positions matching TRBD2. There are 15 residues in the CDR3. Germline assignment: CDR1 MNHEY and CDR2 SVGAGI. Trimming at V came to 7 bases and at J to 6 bases, leaving 10 bases not matched to a gene. CDR3 sequence reads: CASTTGLADPQTQYF. DNA for the CDR3: TGTGCCAGCACCACGGGACTAGCGGATCCCCAGACCCAGTACTTC.

The chain combines TRBV3-1 (or the pseudogene TRBV3-2) with TRBJ1-6; 7 positions agree with TRBD1. The CDR3 has 12 amino acids. Germline CDR1 LGHDT, CDR2 YNNKEL (reference sequence). Trimming removed 7 bases from V and 6 bases from J; junction bases left unmatched: 0. In DNA, the CDR3 is TGTGCCAGCAACAGGGGTAATTCACCCCTCCACTTT. This encodes CASNRGNSPLHF.

The chain joins TRBV5-6 to TRBJ1-1; D not certain. The CDR3 contains 12 residues. Trimming left V 0 bases short and J 6 bases short, with 6 bases between. CDR1 is SGHDT and CDR2 is YYEEEE in the germline V gene. CDR3 in amino acids: CASSLALAEAFF. The CDR3 DNA is TGTGCCAGCAGCTTGGCTCTCGCTGAAGCTTTCTTT.